Below, one TCR beta chain is given with its context. Antigen specificity is unknown. The sample originates from a study of CD8+CD57+ T cells in acquired aplastic anemia. At the level of the study: Sorted CD4+ and CD8+ cells yielded DNA averaging around 3 ug.

Germline V CDR1 and CDR2: SGHRS, YFSETQ. CDR3 length equals 16 residues. The V end was cut by 2 bases, the J end by 10 bases, with 19 bases between. TCR beta VDJ and CDR3 profiling used genomic DNA as template. One entry per CDR3 protein results from TCRdb running MiXCR on the reads. Among approximately 380,000 distinct CDR3 sequences listed, under 80% were seen once. Regarding the study as a whole: A set of twenty-nine CD8+ CDR3 sequences was shared between patients and controls, and these sequences appeared highly expressed in patients.

Sequences were obtained from sorted CD4+, CD8+, or CD8+CD57+ T cells (not recorded which) from PBMCs. This chain uses TRBV5-1 with TRBJ1-6, with D perhaps matching TRBD1 (5 bases). The receptor was derived from a human donor in good health, serving as a control. Written as DNA, the CDR3 is TGCGCCAGCAGCTTCGTTCCTACGCGGCGGGGCTCACCCCTCCACTTT. It yields the protein CASSFVPTRRGSPLHF.